Listed here are 13 T cell receptor beta chains from one sample, sequenced in a study of graft-versus-host responses after intestinal transplantation. Clones were sequenced by immunoSEQ multiplex PCR, and TCRdb holds only the in-frame ones, with some missing. The sample shows about 23,000 clones, 90% of them seen only once. Sample: PBMCs, taken almost 40 days after intestinal transplant. The receptors here all came from a human patient who received an intestinal transplant, so some T cells may come from the graft donor.

The chain links TRBV18 to TRBJ2-2, with D possibly TRBD1 on 5 matching bases. The CDR3 runs to 16 residues. Germline CDR1 and CDR2: KGHSH and LQKENI. Deletions cut 0 bases from V and 2 bases from J, with 10 bases between. In DNA, the CDR3 is TGTGCCAGCTCACCACCGCAAGGGGTTAACACCGGGGAGCTGTTTTTT. Translation gives CASSPPQGVNTGELFF.

The V call is TRBV27, the J call TRBJ2-7; no reliable D call. The length of the CDR3 is 16 residues. Deletions cut 0 bases from V and 2 bases from J, with 14 bases between. Germline V gene data show CDR1 as MNHEY and CDR2 as SMNVEV (reference sequence). CDR3 residues: CASSLSTLSATYEQYF. Here the CDR3 DNA reads TGTGCCAGCAGTTTATCGACGTTGTCAGCGACCTACGAGCAGTACTTC.

This chain links TRBV29-1 with TRBJ2-3; unclear D gene. The germline V gene encodes CDR1 SQVTM and CDR2 ANQGSEA. There are 13 residues in the CDR3. The V end lost 1 base, the J end lost 1 base, and 6 bases lay between the germline ends. The CDR3 DNA follows: TGCAGCGTTGAAGCGAAATGCACAGATACGCAGTATTTT. It yields the protein CSVEAKCTDTQYF.

Here the CDR3 reads CASSGRGGGTDTQYF. CDR3 in DNA: TGTGCCAGCAGCGGGAGGGGCGGGGGCACAGATACGCAGTATTTT. The chain joins TRBV11-2 to TRBJ2-3; TRBD2 agrees at 7 bases. V lost 5 bases to trimming and J lost 1 base; unmatched junction nucleotides: 6. The CDR3 sequence is 15 residues long. Germline CDR1 reads SGHAT; CDR2 reads FQNNGV. Based on the CDR3 plus reference TRBV11-2 and TRBJ2-3, the full variable domain is EAGVAQSPRYKIIEKRQSVAFWCNPISGHATLYWYQQILGQGPKLLIQFQNNGVVDDSQLPKDRFSAERLKGVDSTLKIQPAKLEDSAVYLCASSGRGGGTDTQYFGPGTRLTVL.

The chain has TRBV5-1 and TRBJ2-3, with D perhaps matching TRBD2 (5 bases). The CDR3 totals 15 residues. CDR1 is SGHRS, CDR2 YFSETQ, per germline. Trimming removed 1 base at V and 1 base at J, with 10 bases between. This CDR3 is CASSLYAGGTDTQYF. In DNA form, the CDR3 reads TGCGCCAGCAGCTTGTACGCGGGTGGCACAGATACGCAGTATTTT.

The chain has TRBV7-9 and TRBJ2-3, with 12 bases that match TRBD2. CDR1 is SEHNR and CDR2 is FQNEAQ in the germline V gene (reference sequence). V shed 2 bases and J 1 base; nucleotides not matched to a gene: 4. CDR3 length: 17 amino acids. The CDR3 nucleotides read TGTGCCAGCAGCTTAAAGCTAGCGGGAGGGCGCACAGATACGCAGTATTTT. Translated, it gives CASSLKLAGGRTDTQYF.

The CDR3, as DNA: TGCGCCAGCAGCCAAGATGAGATTTCCACAGATACGCAGTATTTT. It translates to CASSQDEISTDTQYF. The rearrangement uses TRBV4-1 and TRBJ2-3; D is unresolved. Trimming stripped 0 bases from V and 2 bases from J, with 9 bases between. This CDR3 comprises 15 residues. In germline, CDR1 is MGHRA, CDR2 YSYEKL.

V and J are TRBV7-3 and TRBJ1-2; 7 nucleotides match TRBD1. The CDR3 totals 15 residues. The germline V gene has CDR1 SGHTA and CDR2 FQGTGA. V trimming: 5 bases; J trimming: 6 bases; junction bases outside the gene matches: 12. This CDR3 is CASSPRTGTRDGYTF. The CDR3 DNA follows: TGTGCCAGCAGCCCGCGGACAGGAACCAGGGATGGCTACACCTTC.

The CDR3 sequence: CASSRLAGVYEQYF. The CDR3 region has the DNA TGTGCCAGTAGTCGACTAGCGGGAGTTTACGAGCAGTACTTC. V and J are TRBV19 and TRBJ2-7; 12 positions match TRBD2. V shed 5 bases, J shed 4 bases, and the junction held 3 bases outside the gene matches. The length of the CDR3 is 14 residues. Germline values: CDR1 LNHDA, CDR2 SQIVND (reference sequence).

This rearrangement joins TRBV7-8 to TRBJ2-7; weak D call: TRBD1 (6 bases). Germline V gene lookup returns CDR1 SGHVS and CDR2 FQNEAQ. V shed 5 bases and J shed 4 bases, with 15 bases lying between them. The CDR3 runs 14 residues. The chain's CDR3 is CASSPMSTGYEQYF. The CDR3, as DNA: TGTGCCAGCAGCCCAATGAGCACAGGGTACGAGCAGTACTTC.

As regards this clone: Other DNA sequences in this specimen translate into the identical CDR3. The chain links TRBV19 to TRBJ2-1; D is ambiguous. V was pared by 3 bases and J by 12 bases, with 9 bases between. The CDR3 covers 11 residues. Germline assignment: CDR1 LNHDA and CDR2 SQIVND (reference sequence). Here the CDR3 DNA reads TGTGCCAGTAGTATTGGTCTGGTGCAGTTCTTC. Translating gives CASSIGLVQFF.

Note on this clone: Germline is not matched at one junction end, which may reflect a read error. Written as DNA, the CDR3 is TGCAGTGCTCTGGGACCTACGAGGCTCTTC. This sequence encodes CSALGPTRLF. This chain uses TRBV20-1 with TRBJ2-1; either TRBD1 or TRBD2 may supply D (5 bases each). CDR1 and CDR2 from the germline V gene are DFQATT and SNEGSKA (reference sequence). The CDR3 has 10 amino acids.

The rearrangement links TRBV19 to TRBJ2-5; 16 nucleotides agree with TRBD2. The end of the DNA is better explained by TRBJ2-7, so the J call may be wrong. The CDR3 is 20 residues long. Looked up from germline, CDR1 is LNHDA and CDR2 is SQIVND (reference sequence). The CDR3 sequence: CASSTYPGTSGRGSSYEQYF. The CDR3 bases are TGTGCCAGTAGTACCTATCCCGGGACTAGCGGGAGGGGGAGCTCCTACGAGCAGTACTTC.